These T cell receptor beta chains were read from a single sample in a study of cytomegalovirus exposure and HLA in healthy donors. Sequencing used immunoSEQ multiplex PCR; TCRdb keeps in-frame clones, though not all of them. The data contain about 120,000 clones, around 76% of them singletons. The sample taken for sequencing was PBMCs. These receptor sequences come from a man aged 55 to 69 in good health and CMV-seropositive. Both conserved end residues are part of each CDR3. The order of the fields is J gene, D gene, V gene, clone size, CDR3 protein, CDR3 DNA. D genes are given only for firm matches. Size is omitted from some rows. Given values are once, few, many or a class for expanded clones.

TRBJ2-1	TRBD1	TRBV28	.	CASSLPRDRGTKFF	TGTGCCAGCAGTTTACCACGGGACAGGGGGACGAAGTTCTTC
TRBJ2-5	TRBD2	TRBV18	.	CASSPLVGELAGIETQYF	TGTGCCAGCTCACCACTTGTCGGGGAACTAGCGGGAATAGAGACCCAGTACTTC
TRBJ2-1	.	TRBV11-2	.	CASTLRDNNEQFF	TGTGCCAGCACCTTGAGGGACAACAATGAGCAGTTCTTC
TRBJ2-7	TRBD2	TRBV6-5	.	CASSRGGAYEQYF	TGTGCCAGCAGCCGGGGAGGGGCCTACGAGCAGTACTTC
TRBJ1-4	.	TRBV28	.	CASSYDNWKTTNEKLFF	TGTGCCAGCAGCTACGACAACTGGAAAACAACTAATGAAAAACTGTTTTTT
TRBJ2-5	TRBD2	TRBV29-1	.	CSVWTSSETQYF	TGCAGCGTCTGGACTAGCAGCGAGACCCAGTACTTC
TRBJ2-2	.	TRBV25-1	few	CASSEYLLDGTGELFF	TGTGCCAGCAGTGAATACCTGCTAGACGGCACCGGGGAGCTGTTTTTT
TRBJ2-1	TRBD2	TRBV7-3	.	CASSQYGRGLAGVDEQFF	TGTGCCAGCAGCCAATATGGGAGGGGGCTAGCGGGAGTGGATGAGCAGTTCTTC
TRBJ1-1	TRBD1	TRBV19	.	CASSSGQGHTEAFF	TGTGCCAGTAGTTCGGGACAGGGGCACACTGAAGCTTTCTTT
TRBJ1-2	TRBD1	TRBV2	.	CAIRQGAGNYGYTF	TGTGCCATAAGACAGGGGGCTGGTAACTATGGCTACACCTTC
TRBJ2-1	.	TRBV6-5	.	CASSYRANNEQFF	TGTGCCAGCAGTTACAGAGCCAACAATGAGCAGTTCTTC
TRBJ1-1	TRBD1	TRBV5-4	.	CASRQGQGNTEAFF	TGTGCCAGCAGACAGGGACAGGGGAACACTGAAGCTTTCTTT
TRBJ2-1	TRBD2	TRBV5-1	.	CASSLGERGGSNEQFF	TGCGCCAGCAGCTTGGGAGAGCGGGGGGGCAGTAATGAGCAGTTCTTC
TRBJ2-7	.	TRBV28	.	CASSLWFAETQSSYEQYF	TGTGCCAGCAGTTTATGGTTCGCGGAGACCCAAAGCTCCTACGAGCAGTACTTC
TRBJ1-5	.	TRBV28	.	CASSLLQGGVNQPQHF	TGTGCCAGCAGTTTACTACAGGGTGGGGTCAATCAGCCCCAGCATTTT
TRBJ2-2	.	TRBV6-5	.	CASSYSRRTNTGELFF	TGTGCCAGCAGTTACTCTCGGAGAACGAACACCGGGGAGCTGTTTTTT
TRBJ2-1	.	TRBV2	.	CASRTDYNEQFF	TGTGCCAGCCGGACAGATTACAATGAGCAGTTCTTC
TRBJ2-3	.	TRBV5-1	.	CASSLQESTDTQYF	TGCGCCAGCAGCCTGCAAGAGAGCACAGATACGCAGTATTTT
TRBJ2-7	TRBD2	TRBV28	.	CASRPGLAYEQYF	TGTGCCAGCAGACCCGGACTAGCCTACGAGCAGTACTTC
TRBJ2-3	TRBD2	TRBV7-2	.	CASSLRSGSPDTQYF	TGTGCCAGCAGCTTACGAAGCGGGAGCCCAGATACGCAGTATTTT
TRBJ1-1	.	TRBV6-6	few	CASSTGMNTEAFF	TGTGCCAGCAGTACGGGTATGAACACTGAAGCTTTCTTT
TRBJ2-7	TRBD2	TRBV2	.	CASSEWGGSYEQYF	TGTGCCAGCAGTGAGTGGGGGGGATCCTACGAGCAGTACTTC
TRBJ2-1	TRBD1	TRBV5-1	.	CASSPDRANEQFF	TGCGCCAGCAGCCCGGACAGGGCCAATGAGCAGTTCTTC
TRBJ2-5	TRBD1	TRBV2	.	CASMGQGQETQYF	TGTGCCAGCATGGGACAGGGACAAGAGACCCAGTACTTC
TRBJ2-7	TRBD1	TRBV30	.	CASSRWDRVSYEQYF	TGTGCCTCCTCGCGTTGGGACAGGGTCTCCTACGAGCAGTACTTC
TRBJ2-7	TRBD2	TRBV19	.	CASSWTSGSYEQYF	TGTGCCAGCAGTTGGACTAGCGGGAGTTACGAGCAGTACTTC
TRBJ1-1	.	TRBV10-2	.	CASSTELFYTEAFF	TGCGCCAGCAGTACAGAGCTTTTCTACACTGAAGCTTTCTTT
TRBJ2-1	.	TRBV5-1	.	CASSLGLYNEQFF	TGCGCCAGCAGCTTGGGTCTCTACAATGAGCAGTTCTTC
TRBJ2-4	.	TRBV4-1	.	CASSGTPIAKNIQYF	TGCGCCAGCAGCGGGACTCCCATAGCCAAAAACATTCAGTACTTC
TRBJ1-1	.	TRBV29-1	once	CSAGNRENTEAFF	TGCAGCGCTGGGAACAGGGAGAACACTGAAGCTTTCTTT
TRBJ2-2	.	TRBV5-6	.	CASSLDLGENTGELFF	TGTGCCAGCAGCTTGGATTTAGGGGAAAACACCGGGGAGCTGTTTTTT
TRBJ2-7	.	TRBV6-1	.	CASSDGEVSYEQYF	TGTGCCAGCAGTGACGGGGAAGTTAGCTACGAGCAGTACTTC